This TCR beta chain was identified during a study of T-cell reconstitution after alpha-beta-depleted transplantation in children. Study observations and caveats: In some patients, recipient T cells and intrathymic progenitors surviving conditioning explained high day-60 diversity. As was reported, about two months after transplant, alpha-beta T cells came from several hundred expanded graft clones. By one year post-transplant, T-cell counts and diversity largely arose from T cells that were newly produced.

This clonotype was seen at least ten times. Antigen specificity is unknown. From germline, CDR1 is SGHAT and CDR2 FQNNGV. The CDR3 has 14 residues. Deletions cut 5 bases from V and 7 bases from J, with 17 bases between. It was with unique molecular identifiers that the TCRbeta library was prepared. TCRdb itself ran the PCR reads through MiXCR, one entry per CDR3 protein. In the table there are 130,000 to 150,000 distinct CDR3 sequences, about 9% of which are singletons. V is TRBV11-2 and J is TRBJ1-2; no clear D gene. The receptor comes from a female patient aged 2-15 years who had a stem cell transplant for congenital amegakaryocytic thrombocytopenia, so the T cells may come from the graft donor. The source material was PBMCs, mostly from graft donor cells, sampled 180 days after TCRalphabeta/CD19-depleted stem cell transplant. The CDR3 sequence: CASSKTLPGGGYTF. The CDR3 DNA sequence: TGTGCCAGCAGCAAAACGCTCCCGGGCGGTGGCTACACCTTC.